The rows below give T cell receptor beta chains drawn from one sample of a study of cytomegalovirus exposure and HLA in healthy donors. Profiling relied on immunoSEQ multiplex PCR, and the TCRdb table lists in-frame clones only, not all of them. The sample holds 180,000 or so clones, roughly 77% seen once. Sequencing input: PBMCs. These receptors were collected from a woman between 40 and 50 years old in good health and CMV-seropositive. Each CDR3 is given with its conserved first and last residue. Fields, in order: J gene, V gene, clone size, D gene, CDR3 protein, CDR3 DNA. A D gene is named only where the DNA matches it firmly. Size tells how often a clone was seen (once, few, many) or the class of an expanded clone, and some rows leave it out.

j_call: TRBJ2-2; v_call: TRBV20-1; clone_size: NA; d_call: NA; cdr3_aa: CSASHTGELFF; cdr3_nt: TGCAGTGCTAGTCATACCGGGGAGCTGTTTTTT
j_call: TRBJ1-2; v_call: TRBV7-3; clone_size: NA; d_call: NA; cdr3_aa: CASSFRWTKDSNYGYTF; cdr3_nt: TGTGCCAGCAGCTTTCGTTGGACTAAGGATTCGAACTATGGCTACACCTTC
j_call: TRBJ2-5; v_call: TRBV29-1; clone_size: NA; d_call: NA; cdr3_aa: CSVETGETQYF; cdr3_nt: TGCAGCGTTGAGACGGGAGAGACCCAGTACTTC
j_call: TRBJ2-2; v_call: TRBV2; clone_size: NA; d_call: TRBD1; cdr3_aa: CASRRDRYQSAGELFF; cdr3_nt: TGTGCCAGCAGAAGGGACAGATATCAGTCGGCCGGGGAGCTGTTTTTT
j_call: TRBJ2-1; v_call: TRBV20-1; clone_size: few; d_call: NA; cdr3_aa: CRSGTSDLGFF; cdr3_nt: TGCAGATCCGGGACTTCCGATTTGGGGTTCTTC
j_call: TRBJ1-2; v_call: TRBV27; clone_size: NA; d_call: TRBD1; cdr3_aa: CASSLSGQGYGYTF; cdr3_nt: TGTGCCAGCAGTTTATCGGGACAGGGTTATGGCTACACCTTC
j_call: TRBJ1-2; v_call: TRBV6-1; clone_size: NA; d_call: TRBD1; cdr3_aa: CASSEGGQARAGYTF; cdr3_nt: TGTGCCAGCAGTGAAGGAGGACAGGCCCGGGCGGGCTACACCTTC
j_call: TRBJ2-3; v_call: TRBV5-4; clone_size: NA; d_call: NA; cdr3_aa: CASSFRMETVSSTDTQYF; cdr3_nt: TGTGCCAGCAGCTTTAGGATGGAGACAGTCTCTAGCACAGATACGCAGTATTTT
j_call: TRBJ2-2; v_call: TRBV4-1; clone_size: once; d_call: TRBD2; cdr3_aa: CASSQDGASGSTGELFF; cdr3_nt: TGCGCCAGCAGCCAAGATGGGGCTAGCGGGAGCACCGGGGAGCTGTTTTTT
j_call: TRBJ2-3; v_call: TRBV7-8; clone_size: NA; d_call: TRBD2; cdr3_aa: CASSSQRGTRSQYF; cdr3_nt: TGTGCCAGCAGCTCGCAGCGGGGCACCCGGTCGCAGTATTTT
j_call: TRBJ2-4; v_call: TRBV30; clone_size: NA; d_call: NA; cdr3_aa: CAWERGAKNIQYF; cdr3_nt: TGTGCCTGGGAAAGGGGGGCCAAAAACATTCAGTACTTC
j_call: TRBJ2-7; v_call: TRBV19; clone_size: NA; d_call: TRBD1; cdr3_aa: CASSPGQDYEQYF; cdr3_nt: TGTGCCAGTAGTCCCGGACAGGACTACGAGCAGTACTTC
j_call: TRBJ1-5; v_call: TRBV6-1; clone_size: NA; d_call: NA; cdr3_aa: CASSEWGLSQPQHF; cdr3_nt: TGTGCCAGCAGTGAATGGGGGCTGAGTCAGCCCCAGCATTTT
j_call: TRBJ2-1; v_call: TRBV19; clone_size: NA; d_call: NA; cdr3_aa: CASSISRTSRWSYNEQFF; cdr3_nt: TGTGCCAGTAGTATTAGCCGGACAAGCAGGTGGTCCTACAATGAGCAGTTCTTC
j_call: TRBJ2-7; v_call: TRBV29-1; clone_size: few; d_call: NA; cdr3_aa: CSVGRDTSVEQYF; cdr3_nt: TGCAGCGTTGGCCGGGACACTTCTGTCGAGCAGTACTTC
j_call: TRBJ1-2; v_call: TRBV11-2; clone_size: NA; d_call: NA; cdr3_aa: CASSLVAGLAGYTF; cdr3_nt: TGTGCCAGCAGCTTAGTTGCAGGGTTGGCCGGCTACACCTTC
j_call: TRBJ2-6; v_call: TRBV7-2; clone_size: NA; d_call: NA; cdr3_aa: CASSLAPGVGANVLTF; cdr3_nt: TGTGCCAGCAGCTTAGCCCCGGGGGTCGGGGCCAACGTCCTGACTTTC
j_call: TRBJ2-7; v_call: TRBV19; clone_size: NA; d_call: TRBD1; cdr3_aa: CASSPPLGTGGSGHLLF; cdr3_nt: TGTGCCAGTAGTCCCCCTTTGGGGACAGGGGGTTCCGGGCACCTACTCTTC
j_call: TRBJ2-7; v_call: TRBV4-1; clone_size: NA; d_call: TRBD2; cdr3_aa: CASSQTSGRYEQYF; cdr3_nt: TGCGCCAGCAGCCAAACTAGCGGGAGATACGAGCAGTACTTC
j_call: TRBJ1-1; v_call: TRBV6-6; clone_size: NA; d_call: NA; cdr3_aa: CASSWAGGTEAFF; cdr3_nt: TGTGCCAGCAGTTGGGCGGGGGGGACTGAAGCTTTCTTT